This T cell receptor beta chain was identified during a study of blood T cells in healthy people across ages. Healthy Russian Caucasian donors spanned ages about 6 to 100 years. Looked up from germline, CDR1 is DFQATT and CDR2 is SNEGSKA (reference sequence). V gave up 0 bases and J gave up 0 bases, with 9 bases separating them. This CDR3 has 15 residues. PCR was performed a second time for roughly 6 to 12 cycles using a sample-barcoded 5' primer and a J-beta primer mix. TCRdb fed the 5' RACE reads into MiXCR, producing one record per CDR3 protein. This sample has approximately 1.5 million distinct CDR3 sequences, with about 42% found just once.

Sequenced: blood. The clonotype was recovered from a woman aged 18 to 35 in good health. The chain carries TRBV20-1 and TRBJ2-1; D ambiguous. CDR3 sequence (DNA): TGCAGTGCTAGAGAAATCCGGAGCTCCTACAATGAGCAGTTCTTC. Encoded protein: CSAREIRSSYNEQFF.